One sample yielded the 9 T cell receptor beta chains listed below, sequenced in a study of T cells after yellow fever vaccination (dated by TCRdb to about 2019). Library prep was done by 5' RACE. The sequencing machine was an Illumina NovaSeq 6000. TCRdb redid the processing of the public reads, applying fastp at Q25 and MiXCR, and retained in-frame beta chains. Every CDR3 protein is listed once, alongside the most common genes and DNA of its rows. The sample has over 300,000 distinct CDR3 sequences on record, 4.1% of them singletons. The biggest ten clones account for 20% to 25% of the sample. The intended sense of this specimen's treatment or condition label: live attenuated yellow fever vaccine strain. The specimen was PBMCs, collected 5 days after the yellow fever booster vaccination. These receptors were taken from a man aged 18 to 29 who received the YFV17D yellow fever vaccine.

In this sample, this clonotype turned up a few times. This rearrangement joins TRBV20-1 to TRBJ2-1; D gene unclear. CDR3 size: 13 residues. Trimming pared 6 bases from V and 0 bases from J, leaving 9 bases between. Germline V CDR1 and CDR2: DFQATT, SNEGSKA (reference sequence). The CDR3: CSAGVASYNEQFF. The CDR3 region has the DNA TGCAGTGCCGGAGTTGCCTCCTACAATGAGCAGTTCTTC.

The genes are TRBV6-2 or TRBV6-3 and TRBJ2-1; TRBD2 is a possible D gene (6 bases). The CDR3 spans 18 residues. The germline V and J ends were trimmed by 4 bases and 0 bases, with 19 bases remaining between them. The germline CDR1 and CDR2 sequences are MNHEY and SVGEGT. CDR3 in DNA: TGTGCCAGCAGTTCTGGAGGAGGCCGGGGGAACTCCTACAATGAGCAGTTCTTC. Translated, it gives CASSSGGGRGNSYNEQFF.

This clonotype was observed a few times. This sequence joins TRBV4-3 and TRBJ1-4; TRBD1 might be the D (5 bases). Trimming left V 4 bases short and J 10 bases short, with 16 bases between. The length of the CDR3 is 14 residues. Looked up from germline, CDR1 is LGHNA and CDR2 is YSLEER. The DNA of the CDR3 is TGCGCCAGCAGCCGAGGACGGGGTAGGGGAAAACTGTTTTTT. Residues: CASSRGRGRGKLFF.

The chain combines TRBV7-2 with TRBJ2-5, with TRBD2 identical over 9 bases. CDR1 and CDR2 from the germline V gene are SGHTA and FQGNSA. This CDR3 has 14 amino acids. Trimming removed 4 bases from V and 1 base from J; junction bases left unmatched: 1. CDR3 region: CASSSSGIQETQYF. Written as DNA, the CDR3 is TGTGCCAGCAGCTCTAGCGGGATCCAAGAGACCCAGTACTTC.

The V gene is TRBV5-4, the J gene TRBJ2-4; tentatively, D is TRBD2 (5 bases). V was pared by 0 bases and J by 0 bases, with 13 bases between. The CDR3 runs 17 residues. CDR1 SGHNT and CDR2 YYREEE come from the germline V gene (reference sequence). In nucleotides, the CDR3 is TGTGCCAGCAGCTTGGTAGGGAGTCTAATAGCCAAAAACATTCAGTACTTC. As protein: CASSLVGSLIAKNIQYF.

This clonotype has a handful of counts. The CDR3 sequence is CASSLTRGVYSNQPQHF. The DNA of the CDR3 is TGTGCCAGCAGCTTAACAAGGGGCGTCTATAGCAATCAGCCCCAGCATTTT. The genes are TRBV5-6 and TRBJ1-5, with D perhaps matching TRBD1 (5 bases). The CDR3 covers 17 residues. From germline, CDR1 is SGHDT and CDR2 YYEEEE. V was trimmed by 2 bases and J by 0 bases, leaving 15 bases between them.

The V gene is TRBV7-8, the J gene TRBJ1-5; D may be TRBD1 (5 bases). V shed 4 bases and J shed 0 bases, with 16 bases lying between them. Germline V lookup: CDR1 SGHVS, CDR2 FQNEAQ. The CDR3 length is 17 residues. The CDR3 loop is CASSSRRTGNSNQPQHF. The CDR3 DNA sequence: TGTGCCAGCAGCTCGAGACGTACAGGCAATAGCAATCAGCCCCAGCATTTT.

The rearrangement links TRBV6-5 to TRBJ2-5, with a tentative D call TRBD1 (6 bases). V was pared by 6 bases and J by 5 bases, with 13 bases between. Germline CDR1 and CDR2: MNHEY and SVGAGI. This CDR3 comprises 13 residues. CDR3 loop: CASRNRERETQYF. Written as DNA, the CDR3 is TGTGCCAGCAGAAACAGGGAGCGGGAGACCCAGTACTTC.

The sample holds a few counts of this clonotype. The chain couples TRBV4-1 to TRBJ2-5; 11 bases are a match to TRBD1. Germline V gene lookup returns CDR1 MGHRA and CDR2 YSYEKL. There are 16 residues in the CDR3. Trimming cost V 6 bases and J 4 bases; bases outside gene matches: 10. DNA for the CDR3: TGCGCCAGCAGTATCCGGGACAGGGGGATAGGAGAGACCCAGTACTTC. It codes for CASSIRDRGIGETQYF.